The 12 T cell receptor beta chains below come from one sample, sequenced in a study of CD8+ T cells in alopecia areata (dated by TCRdb to 2017 to 2018). To prepare the library, the immunoSEQ multiplex PCR assay was applied. To provide template for TCR sequencing, every sample had RNA extracted and reverse transcribed into cDNA. As stored in TCRdb, this immuneACCESS dataset retains in-frame rearrangements with V and J assigned. A fraction of the clones does not appear; measured against another copy, unresolved V genes explain less than half of the discrepancy, and the remainder lacks a known reason. The sample data list 50,000 to 80,000 clones, and about 40% of these were observed just once. The leading ten clones occupy 51% of the sample. Sequencing used NKG2D-low CD8+ T cells sorted from blood. This specimen's cell subset or site label, per the study, means: sorted CD8+ NKG2D-low blood T cells. These receptors all stem from a human donor with alopecia areata.

The V gene is TRBV10-3, the J gene TRBJ2-5; D gene ambiguous. The CDR3 sequence is 12 residues long. V was pared by 5 bases and J by 7 bases, with 11 bases between. The germline gives CDR1 ENHRY, CDR2 SYGVKD. Here the CDR3 DNA reads TGTGCCATCAGTAACTCCTCGGCGACCCAGTACTTC. Its translation: CAISNSSATQYF.

This chain connects TRBV30 to TRBJ1-2, with TRBD1 matching over 8 bases. V shed 4 bases and J 0 bases; nucleotides not matched to a gene: 1. The CDR3 loop spans 13 amino acids. Germline loops: CDR1 GTSNPN, CDR2 SVGIG (reference sequence). The chain's CDR3 is CAWKDRANYGYTF. CDR3 nucleotides: TGTGCCTGGAAGGACAGGGCTAACTATGGCTACACCTTC. The variable domain in full, with the rest retrieved from reference TRBV30 and TRBJ1-2, is SQTIHQWPATLVQPVGSPLSLECTVEGTSNPNLYWYRQAAGRGLQLLFYSVGIGQISSEVPQNLSASRPQDRQFILSSKKLLLSDSGFYLCAWKDRANYGYTFGSGTRLTVV.

This chain links TRBV28 with TRBJ2-7, with 8 nucleotides matching TRBD2. Germline loops: CDR1 MDHEN, CDR2 SYDVKM. This CDR3 comprises 15 residues. Losses at the gene ends were 5 bases for V and 3 bases for J; bases not matched to a gene: 9. CDR3 residues: CASSPRGGRDYEQYF. The CDR3 DNA reads TGTGCCAGCAGTCCCCGGGGGGGTCGGGACTACGAGCAGTACTTC.

The rearrangement joins TRBV19 to TRBJ1-5; 8 bases fit TRBD1. Germline V CDR1 and CDR2: LNHDA, SQIVND (reference sequence). The CDR3 runs to 14 residues. After removal of 5 bases from V and 3 bases from J, the junction contained 3 bases not matched to a gene. For the CDR3, the DNA is TGTGCCAGTAGTTGGGGACAGGCCAATCAGCCCCAGCATTTT. Translation: CASSWGQANQPQHF. Full variable domain (rest looked up from reference TRBV19 and TRBJ1-5): DGGITQSPKYLFRKEGQNVTLSCEQNLNHDAMYWYRQDPGQGLRLIYYSQIVNDFQKGDIAEGYSVSREKKESFPLTVTSAQKNPTAFYLCASSWGQANQPQHFGDGTRLSIL.

This clone was counted only a few times. This rearrangement joins TRBV19 to TRBJ2-2, with D unresolved. Trimming took off 5 bases at V and 5 bases at J, with 12 bases between the two ends. There are 14 residues in the CDR3. The germline gives CDR1 LNHDA, CDR2 SQIVND (reference sequence). CDR3 in amino acids: CASSLLLGTGELFF. The CDR3 DNA follows: TGTGCCAGTAGTCTTCTGCTGGGAACCGGGGAGCTGTTTTTT.

This clone has only a few counts. The J gene is TRBJ2-7, the V gene TRBV20-1; D remains ambiguous. There are 8 residues in the CDR3. CDR1 and CDR2 from the germline V gene are DFQATT and SNEGSKA (reference sequence). V was shortened by 5 bases and J by 7 bases, with 3 bases between the two germline ends. CDR3 loop: CSAGEQYF. The CDR3 bases are TGCAGTGCTGGGGAGCAGTACTTC.

This rearrangement joins TRBV5-1 to TRBJ2-1; 9 positions match TRBD1. The CDR3 sequence is 15 residues long. From germline, CDR1 is SGHRS and CDR2 YFSETQ. The junction had 5 bases not matched to a gene; V was cut back by 0 bases and J by 7 bases. In DNA form, the CDR3 reads TGCGCCAGCAGCTTGGTTCCGGACAGGGGAAATGAGCAGTTCTTC. Translating it yields CASSLVPDRGNEQFF.

The chain links TRBV27 to TRBJ2-7; no clear D. Germline CDR1 is MNHEY and CDR2 is SMNVEV (reference sequence). The CDR3 totals 11 residues. The V gene lost 5 bases and the J gene lost 3 bases, with 5 bases spanning the gap. The CDR3 loop is CASSNNYEQYF. CDR3 sequence (DNA): TGTGCCAGCAGTAACAACTACGAGCAGTACTTC.

The V and J genes are TRBV29-1 and TRBJ2-7; 10 nucleotides align to TRBD1. CDR1 and CDR2 from the germline V gene are SQVTM and ANQGSEA. CDR3 length: 14 amino acids. V shed 1 base, J shed 0 bases, and the junction held 0 bases outside the gene matches. As DNA, the CDR3 is TGCAGCGTTGAAGGGACAGGGGGCTCCTACGAGCAGTACTTC. As protein: CSVEGTGGSYEQYF.

The chain is built from TRBV2 and TRBJ2-3, with 9 bases lining up with TRBD2. The germline CDR1 and CDR2 sequences are SNHLY and FYNNEI. This CDR3 is built from 15 residues. J gave up 4 bases and V 5 bases, and 7 bases lay outside the gene matches. In DNA form, the CDR3 reads TGTGCCAGCAGTTATAGCGGGGGCGGCGCAGATACGCAGTATTTT. Protein: CASSYSGGGADTQYF.

This clone has at least ten counts. The sample holds other DNA sequences that translate to the same CDR3. V gene TRBV7-2 combines with J gene TRBJ1-2; D ambiguous. In germline, CDR1 is SGHTA, CDR2 FQGNSA. V was pared by 5 bases and J by 6 bases, with 10 bases between. The CDR3 spans 12 residues. CDR3 sequence (DNA): TGTGCCAGCAGCCCCCGGACTGATGGCTACACCTTC. Its translation is CASSPRTDGYTF.

This clone has more than one count but fewer than ten. The V and J genes are TRBV28 and TRBJ2-1; no reliable D call. The germline CDR1 and CDR2 sequences are MDHEN and SYDVKM. This CDR3 contains 15 residues. The V gene lost 2 bases and the J gene lost 5 bases, with 13 bases spanning the gap. CDR3 coding DNA: TGTGCCAGCAGTTTAACCCCATGGACCCACAATGAGCAGTTCTTC. It translates to CASSLTPWTHNEQFF.